This T cell receptor (beta chain) was documented in a study of blood T cell repertoires in COVID-19. About the research overall: PBMCs, B-cell-depleted T cells, or T cells were the source of the cDNA or gDNA that made up the material.

The CDR3 is made up of 14 amino acids. The V gene's germline CDR1 is MNHEY and CDR2 SMNVEV (reference sequence). Deletions cut 4 bases from V and 4 bases from J, with 14 bases between. Measured with immunoSEQ multiplex PCR; TCRdb has only the in-frame clones, and not every one. The sample includes about 78,000 clones, roughly 88% seen only once; the top ten take about 1%. The J gene is TRBJ2-7, the V gene TRBV27; D is possibly TRBD1 (6 bases). Sample: peripheral blood. The source of this sequence is a woman in her 50s in a cohort sampled during active COVID-19. The DNA of the CDR3 is TGTGCCAGCAGTTCCCGGGACACATCTTACGAGCAGTACTTC. Translation gives CASSSRDTSYEQYF.